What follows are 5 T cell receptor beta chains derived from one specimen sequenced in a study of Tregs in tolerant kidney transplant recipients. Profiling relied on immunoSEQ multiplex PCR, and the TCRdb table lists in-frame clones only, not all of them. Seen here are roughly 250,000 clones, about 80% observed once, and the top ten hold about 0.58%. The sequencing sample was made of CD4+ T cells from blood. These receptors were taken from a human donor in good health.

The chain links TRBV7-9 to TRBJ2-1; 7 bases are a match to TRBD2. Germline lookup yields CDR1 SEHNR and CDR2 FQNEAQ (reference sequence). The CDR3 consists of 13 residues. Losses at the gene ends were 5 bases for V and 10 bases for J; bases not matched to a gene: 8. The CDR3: CASSLTSVHEQFF. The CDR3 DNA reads TGTGCCAGCAGCCTTACTAGCGTACACGAGCAGTTCTTC. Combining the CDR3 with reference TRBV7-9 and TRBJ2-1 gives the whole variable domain DTGVSQNPRHKITKRGQNVTFRCDPISEHNRLYWYRQTLGQGPEFLTYFQNEAQLEKSRLLSDRFSAERPKGSFSTLEIQRTEQGDSAMYLCASSLTSVHEQFFGPGTRLTVL.

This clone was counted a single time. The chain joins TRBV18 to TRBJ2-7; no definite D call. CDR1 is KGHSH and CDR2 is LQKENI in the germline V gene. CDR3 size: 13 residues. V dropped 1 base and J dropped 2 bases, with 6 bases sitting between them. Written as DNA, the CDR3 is TGTGCCAGCTCACCACGTTTCGCCTACGAGCAGTACTTC. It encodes CASSPRFAYEQYF. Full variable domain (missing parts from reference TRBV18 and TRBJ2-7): NAGVMQNPRHLVRRRGQEARLRCSPMKGHSHVYWYRQLPEEGLKFMVYLQKENIIDESGMPKERFSAEFPKEGPSILRIQQVVRGDSAAYFCASSPRFAYEQYFGPGTRLTVT.

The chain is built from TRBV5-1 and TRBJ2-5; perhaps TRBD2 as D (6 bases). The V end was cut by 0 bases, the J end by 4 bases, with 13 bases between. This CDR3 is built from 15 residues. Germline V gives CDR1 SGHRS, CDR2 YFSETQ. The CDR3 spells CASSLAPGDGETQYF. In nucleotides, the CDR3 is TGCGCCAGCAGCTTGGCCCCGGGGGATGGAGAGACCCAGTACTTC.

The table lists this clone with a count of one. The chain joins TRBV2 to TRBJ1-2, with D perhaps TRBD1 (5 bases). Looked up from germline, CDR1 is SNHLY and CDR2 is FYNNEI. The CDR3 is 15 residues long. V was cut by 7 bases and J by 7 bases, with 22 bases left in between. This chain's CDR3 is CASTLGRGEGSGYTF. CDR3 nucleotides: TGTGCCAGCACCCTAGGAAGGGGTGAAGGAAGTGGCTACACCTTC.

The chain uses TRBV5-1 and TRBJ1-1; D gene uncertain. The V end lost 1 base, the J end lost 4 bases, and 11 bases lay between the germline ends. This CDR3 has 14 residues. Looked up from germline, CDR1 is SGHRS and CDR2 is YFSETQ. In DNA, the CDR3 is TGCGCCAGCAGCTTGAACGCCGTAGGCACTGAAGCTTTCTTT. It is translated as CASSLNAVGTEAFF.